These 4 T cell receptor beta chains came from one sample sequenced in a study of blood T cell repertoires in COVID-19. This table comes from immunoSEQ multiplex PCR, and its TCRdb copy is limited to in-frame clones, with some not included. The table has about 62,000 clones, 86% seen once. The sample consisted of peripheral blood. The receptors here all came from a woman at least 80 years old with acute or convalescent COVID-19.

The rearrangement links TRBV9 to TRBJ1-2, with a weak D call TRBD1 (6 bases). Per germline, CDR1 SGDLS and CDR2 YYNGEE. This CDR3 spans 17 amino acids. Trimming stripped 3 bases from V and 2 bases from J, with 20 bases between. The CDR3 protein is CASSGNAGTLKNYGYTF. DNA of the CDR3: TGTGCCAGCAGCGGAAATGCAGGGACACTCAAAAACTATGGCTACACCTTC.

This sequence joins TRBV5-1 and TRBJ2-2, with 12 bases matching TRBD1. The CDR3 has 15 amino acids. Trimming took 4 bases from V and 7 from J; bases not matched to a gene: 5. The germline V gene has CDR1 SGHRS and CDR2 YFSETQ. This CDR3 reads CASSPGQGAFGELFF. CDR3 DNA: TGCGCCAGCAGCCCGGGACAGGGGGCGTTCGGGGAGCTGTTTTTT.

The chain couples TRBV5-8 to TRBJ2-3; D gene ambiguous. CDR3 length: 12 residues. Trimming removed 3 bases from V and 2 bases from J, with 4 bases in between. Germline CDR1 SGHTS, CDR2 YDEGEE. The CDR3 DNA is TGTGCCAGCAGCTCCTCCACAGATACGCAGTATTTT. Protein: CASSSSTDTQYF.

The V call is TRBV30, the J call TRBJ1-6, with 9 positions matching TRBD1. This CDR3 spans 13 amino acids. Germline V CDR1 and CDR2: GTSNPN, SVGIG (reference sequence). Losses at the gene ends were 4 bases for V and 11 bases for J; bases not matched to a gene: 6. DNA for the CDR3: TGTGCCTGGACCACAGGGGGCAAAACACCCCTCCACTTT. Translating gives CAWTTGGKTPLHF.